The 32 T cell receptor beta chains below all came from one sample that was sequenced in a study of OX40 agonist ivuxolimab in advanced cancers. Sequenced by immunoSEQ multiplex PCR; TCRdb stores in-frame clones only, minus some. Among fewer than 70,000 clones, around nine tenths were seen once, and the ten largest hold 2% to 2.5%. Here the sequenced sample was CD4+ or CD8+ T cells sorted from blood, taken in a trial of the OX40 agonist ivuxolimab. These receptors all stem from an adult with an advanced solid tumor such as melanoma, head and neck, liver or kidney cancer.

The gene calls are TRBV7-9 and TRBJ1-1, with 9 bases that match TRBD1. From germline, CDR1 is SEHNR and CDR2 FQNEAQ (reference sequence). The V and J ends lost 7 bases and 1 base, in that order; junction bases with no gene match: 7. The CDR3 is made up of 15 amino acids. The CDR3 here is CASTRTGAGNTEAFF. DNA for the CDR3: TGTGCCAGCACTCGGACAGGGGCTGGGAACACTGAAGCTTTCTTT.

The chain employs TRBV6-1 and TRBJ1-1; tentative D call: TRBD1 (5 bases). The CDR3 sequence is 15 residues long. Per the germline V gene, CDR1 is MNHNS and CDR2 is SASEGT. Trimming took off 2 bases at V and 0 bases at J, with 10 bases between the two ends. The DNA of the CDR3 is TGTGCCAGCAGTGAATATCGACAGATGAACACTGAAGCTTTCTTT. Translated: CASSEYRQMNTEAFF.

This rearrangement joins TRBV14 to TRBJ1-2, with no clear D. V dropped 4 bases and J dropped 0 bases, with 9 bases sitting between them. CDR1 is SGHDN, CDR2 FVKESK, per germline. The CDR3 runs to 14 residues. The CDR3 DNA reads TGTGCCAGCAGCCCGAGGACGACTAACTATGGCTACACCTTC. It encodes CASSPRTTNYGYTF.

Notes on this clone: The junction and the germline gene differ at one end; a read error may be behind it. The rearrangement uses TRBV7-3 and TRBJ2-5; D is possibly TRBD1 (5 bases). Germline V CDR1 and CDR2: SGHTA, FQGTGA. CDR3 length: 15 amino acids. As DNA, the CDR3 is TGTGCCAGCAGCTCTGGGCAGGGCCGTCAAGAGGCCCAGTACTTC. It yields the protein CASSSGQGRQEAQYF.

This clone showed up just once. The V call is TRBV7-2, the J call TRBJ2-5; 9 nucleotides line up with TRBD1. CDR3 length: 15 amino acids. V trimming: 4 bases; J trimming: 3 bases; junction bases outside the gene matches: 6. CDR1 SGHTA and CDR2 FQGNSA come from the germline V gene. The CDR3 nucleotides read TGTGCCAGCAGCTCCTGGGACAGGGTTGAAGAGACCCAGTACTTC. This codes for CASSSWDRVEETQYF.

CDR3 DNA sequence: TGTGCCAGCACGGCGTTGTACGAGCAGTACTTC. Its translation: CASTALYEQYF. V gene TRBV6-1 combines with J gene TRBJ2-7; the D is unclear. The germline CDR1 and CDR2 sequences are MNHNS and SASEGT. The V gene lost 7 bases and the J gene lost 4 bases, with 8 bases spanning the gap. The CDR3 spans 11 residues.

The rearrangement uses TRBV5-1 and TRBJ2-7; 10 bases are a match to TRBD1. V lost 2 bases and J lost 5; bases outside the gene matches: 7. The CDR3 totals 15 residues. Germline V gene lookup returns CDR1 SGHRS and CDR2 YFSETQ. CDR3 nucleotide sequence: TGCGCCAGCAGCTTCGCGGGACAGGGGAGCGACGAGCAGTACTTC. Translation: CASSFAGQGSDEQYF.

The chain combines TRBV18 with TRBJ2-1; TRBD2 matches at 7 bases. The CDR3 contains 16 residues. After removal of 3 bases from V and 2 bases from J, the junction contained 7 bases not matched to a gene. Germline CDR1 is KGHSH and CDR2 is LQKENI. The CDR3 loop is CASSPPRGTTYNEQFF. The CDR3 DNA sequence: TGTGCCAGCTCACCCCCACGCGGGACTACCTACAATGAGCAGTTCTTC.

V and J are TRBV5-4 and TRBJ2-1; TRBD2 matches 9 bases. Trimming removed 3 bases from V and 9 bases from J; junction bases left unmatched: 13. The CDR3 runs 16 residues. Germline CDR1 and CDR2: SGHNT and YYREEE (reference sequence). CDR3 bases: TGTGCCAGCAGCTCACGTCTAGCGGGGAACGACGTTGAGCAGTTCTTC. Its translation: CASSSRLAGNDVEQFF. The whole variable domain, remainder taken from reference TRBV5-4 and TRBJ2-1, is ETGVTQSPTHLIKTRGQQVTLRCSSQSGHNTVSWYQQALGQGPQFIFQYYREEENGRGNFPPRFSGLQFPNYSSELNVNALELDDSALYLCASSSRLAGNDVEQFFGPGTRLTVL.

The J gene is TRBJ2-3, the V gene TRBV29-1; TRBD2 matches 9 bases. The CDR3 runs 16 residues. Trimming at V came to 5 bases and at J to 1 base, leaving 10 bases not matched to a gene. Looked up from germline, CDR1 is SQVTM and CDR2 is ANQGSEA. CDR3 sequence: CSVSPYASGGTDTQYF. The CDR3 DNA sequence: TGCAGCGTTTCCCCTTACGCTAGCGGGGGCACAGATACGCAGTATTTT.

The V and J genes are TRBV5-1 and TRBJ1-6; perhaps TRBD1 as D (5 bases). Germline values: CDR1 SGHRS, CDR2 YFSETQ. V lost 0 bases and J lost 6, with 10 bases in between. This CDR3 spans 15 amino acids. CDR3 DNA sequence: TGCGCCAGCAGCTTGGGGGACGGATTTAATTCACCCCTCCACTTT. Its protein is CASSLGDGFNSPLHF.

This clone was seen a single time. The J gene is TRBJ2-5, the V gene TRBV5-1; perhaps TRBD2 as D (7 bases). Looked up from germline, CDR1 is SGHRS and CDR2 is YFSETQ. Between the trimmed V and J ends, which lost 4 bases and 3 bases, there was a span of 16 bases. The CDR3 extends over 15 amino acids. For the CDR3, the DNA is TGCGCCAGCAGCCCTAGGGGGGGCGGGGAAGAGACCCAGTACTTC. Protein: CASSPRGGGEETQYF.

V gene TRBV18 combines with J gene TRBJ2-6; D remains unclear. V lost 3 bases to trimming and J lost 5 bases, with 14 bases between them. This CDR3 spans 16 amino acids. Germline lookup yields CDR1 KGHSH and CDR2 LQKENI. In nucleotides, the CDR3 is TGTGCCAGCTCACCGGCAGGTATCTCCTGGGCCAACGTCCTGACTTTC. This codes for CASSPAGISWANVLTF.

The J gene is TRBJ1-2, the V gene TRBV5-6; the D gene is possibly TRBD1 (5 bases). CDR1 and CDR2 (germline): SGHDT, YYEEEE. The CDR3 has 13 residues. V lost 2 bases and J lost 4, with 9 bases in between. CDR3 sequence reads: CASSFWGTYGYTF. As DNA, the CDR3 is TGTGCCAGCAGCTTTTGGGGGACCTATGGCTACACCTTC.

Here the CDR3 DNA reads TGTGCCAGCTCACCCCCAGGGGCCTCTGGGGCCAACGTCCTGACTTTC. Translating it yields CASSPPGASGANVLTF. This chain connects TRBV18 to TRBJ2-6, with D possibly being TRBD1 (6 bases). Germline loops: CDR1 KGHSH, CDR2 LQKENI. The CDR3 has 16 residues. V was trimmed by 3 bases and J by 0 bases, leaving 9 bases between them.

This clone was seen once. This chain links TRBV7-9 with TRBJ2-5; TRBD1 matches 8 bases. J gave up 1 base and V 1 base, and 8 bases lay outside the gene matches. This CDR3 spans 17 amino acids. Germline V CDR1 and CDR2: SEHNR, FQNEAQ (reference sequence). The DNA for the CDR3 is TGTGCCAGCAGCTTAGGAATCAGTACAGGGGGCCAAGAGACCCAGTACTTC. This translates into CASSLGISTGGQETQYF.

The rearrangement joins TRBV20-1 to TRBJ2-1; D might be TRBD2 (6 bases). Looked up from germline, CDR1 is DFQATT and CDR2 is SNEGSKA (reference sequence). The CDR3 consists of 11 residues. The CDR3 DNA reads as TGCAGCGAGGGAGGCTACAATGAGCAGTTCTTC. Translating gives CSEGGYNEQFF.

V and J are TRBV5-8 and TRBJ2-7; D could derive from TRBD1 or TRBD2 (5 bases each). CDR3 length equals 15 residues. V was clipped by 5 bases and J by 0 bases, with 15 bases between them. CDR1 SGHTS and CDR2 YDEGEE come from the germline V gene. This chain's CDR3 is CASRWDRSYSYEQYF. CDR3 bases: TGTGCCAGCAGATGGGACCGCTCATACTCCTACGAGCAGTACTTC.

The J gene is TRBJ2-7, the V gene TRBV18; a possible D gene is TRBD2 (6 bases). The CDR3 length is 15 residues. The V gene lost 6 bases and the J gene lost 3 bases, with 18 bases spanning the gap. Germline-derived CDR1 and CDR2 are KGHSH and LQKENI. The DNA of the CDR3 is TGTGCCAGCTCCACACCAAGGAGGGGCGGCTACGAGCAGTACTTC. This sequence encodes CASSTPRRGGYEQYF.

The rearrangement uses TRBV15 and TRBJ1-4; no definite D call. The CDR3 loop spans 14 amino acids. Trimming pared 1 base from V and 5 bases from J, leaving 8 bases between. CDR1 is LNHNV, CDR2 YYDKDF, per germline (reference sequence). CDR3 in amino acids: CATSRGPINEKLFF. In DNA, the CDR3 is TGTGCCACCAGCAGAGGACCAATCAATGAAAAACTGTTTTTT.

The J gene is TRBJ1-1, the V gene TRBV5-1; unclear D gene. Per the germline V gene, CDR1 is SGHRS and CDR2 is YFSETQ. CDR3 length equals 14 residues. Trimming shortened V by 5 bases and J by 4 bases, and 15 bases separated the two germline ends. The DNA for the CDR3 is TGCGCCAGCAGTTATCAGGTCGGCTCCACTGAAGCTTTCTTT. Translated: CASSYQVGSTEAFF.

The rearrangement uses TRBV18 and TRBJ1-6; a weak D match, TRBD1 (6 bases). CDR1 and CDR2 from the germline V gene are KGHSH and LQKENI. The V and J ends lost 2 bases and 2 bases respectively, with 13 bases between them. CDR3 size: 17 residues. The CDR3: CASSPTTGNAYNSPLHF. The DNA for the CDR3 is TGTGCCAGCTCACCAACTACAGGGAACGCCTATAATTCACCCCTCCACTTT.

The chain carries TRBV6-6 and TRBJ1-6; 7 bases are a match to TRBD1. The CDR3 extends over 15 amino acids. The germline V gene encodes CDR1 MNHNY and CDR2 SVGAGI (reference sequence). Germline trimming cut 6 bases from V and 9 bases from J; bases unmatched to any gene: 11. CDR3 loop: CASSREQGLSSPLHF. CDR3 nucleotides: TGTGCCAGCAGCCGCGAACAGGGGCTTTCTTCACCCCTCCACTTT.

This clone was seen more than once but under ten times. The V call is TRBV5-1, the J call TRBJ2-7; D is perhaps TRBD1 (6 bases). This CDR3 is built from 15 residues. V was trimmed by 4 bases and J by 2 bases, leaving 16 bases between them. Germline V gene data show CDR1 as SGHRS and CDR2 as YFSETQ. The CDR3 sequence is CASSLGRGNPYEQYF. CDR3 DNA sequence: TGCGCCAGCAGCCTCGGCAGGGGCAACCCCTACGAGCAGTACTTC.

The chain is built from TRBV5-6 and TRBJ1-1; 10 positions agree with TRBD1. CDR3 length: 16 amino acids. J lost 3 bases, V lost 4 bases, and 9 bases had no gene match. CDR1 and CDR2 from the germline V gene are SGHDT and YYEEEE. The CDR3 nucleotides are TGTGCCAGCAGCACGCCCGGACAGGGGGTCGACACTGAAGCTTTCTTT. Translated, it gives CASSTPGQGVDTEAFF.

The rearrangement joins TRBV6-5 to TRBJ1-2; 9 bases fit TRBD1. Looked up from germline, CDR1 is MNHEY and CDR2 is SVGAGI. Germline trimming cut 0 bases from V and 9 bases from J; bases unmatched to any gene: 5. This CDR3 spans 14 amino acids. The DNA for the CDR3 is TGTGCCAGCAGTTACTCGGGACAGGGCGGAAGCTACACCTTC. Its protein product is CASSYSGQGGSYTF.

A note on this clone: The junction departs from the called germline gene at one end, perhaps through a read error. The chain combines TRBV6-1 with TRBJ2-7, with unresolved D. The V gene's germline CDR1 is MNHNS and CDR2 SASEGT. The CDR3 runs to 11 residues. The CDR3 nucleotides are TGTGCCAGCAGTTTCTCCCACGAGCAGTACTTC. This gives the protein CASSFSHEQYF.

About this clone: The same CDR3 also results from other DNA sequences found in this sample. This chain connects TRBV5-6 to TRBJ2-2; TRBD2 agrees at 11 bases. V lost 1 base to trimming and J lost 2 bases; unmatched junction nucleotides: 1. Germline CDR1 and CDR2: SGHDT and YYEEEE. This CDR3 spans 16 amino acids. CDR3 amino acids: CASSLTSGGNTGELFF. DNA for the CDR3: TGTGCCAGCAGCTTGACTAGCGGGGGAAACACCGGGGAGCTGTTTTTT.

This chain connects TRBV6-6 to TRBJ1-4; 8 nucleotides agree with TRBD1. Germline V lookup: CDR1 MNHNY, CDR2 SVGAGI (reference sequence). The CDR3 contains 16 residues. After removal of 6 bases from V and 0 bases from J, the junction contained 6 bases not matched to a gene. CDR3 loop: CASRTGQGATNEKLFF. CDR3 DNA: TGTGCCAGCAGAACTGGACAGGGTGCAACTAATGAAAAACTGTTTTTT.

This clone was picked up one time. The chain carries TRBV29-1 and TRBJ2-2, with 7 bases that match TRBD2. Germline CDR1 and CDR2: SQVTM and ANQGSEA. Trimming took 5 bases from V and 1 from J; bases not matched to a gene: 1. The CDR3 spans 13 residues. The CDR3 loop reads CSVRGENTGELFF. The CDR3 DNA reads TGCAGCGTTCGGGGGGAGAACACCGGGGAGCTGTTTTTT.

This clone was counted only a few times. The chain is built from TRBV5-6 and TRBJ1-1; D may be TRBD1 (5 bases). The CDR3 has 14 residues. From germline, CDR1 is SGHDT and CDR2 YYEEEE. Trimming left V 4 bases short and J 11 bases short, with 21 bases between. CDR3 sequence: CASSRRDAGGGAFF. In nucleotides, the CDR3 is TGTGCCAGCAGCAGAAGGGACGCAGGTGGAGGGGCTTTCTTT.

The chain uses TRBV29-1 and TRBJ1-3; TRBD1 might be the D (5 bases). Looked up from germline, CDR1 is SQVTM and CDR2 is ANQGSEA. This CDR3 has 15 amino acids. Trimming took 3 bases from V and 1 from J, leaving 13 bases between them. This chain's CDR3 is CSVELGPGSGNTIYF. The CDR3 nucleotides are TGCAGCGTTGAGTTGGGACCTGGTTCTGGAAACACCATATATTTT.